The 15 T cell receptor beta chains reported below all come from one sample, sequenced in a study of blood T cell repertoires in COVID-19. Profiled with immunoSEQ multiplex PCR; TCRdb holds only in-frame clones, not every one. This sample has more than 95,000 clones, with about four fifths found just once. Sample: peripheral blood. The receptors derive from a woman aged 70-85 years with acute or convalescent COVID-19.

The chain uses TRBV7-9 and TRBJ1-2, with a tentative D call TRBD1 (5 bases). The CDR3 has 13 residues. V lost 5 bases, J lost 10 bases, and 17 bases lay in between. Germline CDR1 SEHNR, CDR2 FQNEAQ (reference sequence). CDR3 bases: TGTGCCAGCAGCCAACCTCGGGAGACAGCCTACACCTTC. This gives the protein CASSQPRETAYTF.

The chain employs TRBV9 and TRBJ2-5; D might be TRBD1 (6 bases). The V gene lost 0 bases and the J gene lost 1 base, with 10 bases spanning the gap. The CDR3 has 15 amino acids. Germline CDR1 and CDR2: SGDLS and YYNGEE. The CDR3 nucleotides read TGTGCCAGCAGCGTAGGACAGGCTCCCCAAGAGACCCAGTACTTC. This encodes CASSVGQAPQETQYF.

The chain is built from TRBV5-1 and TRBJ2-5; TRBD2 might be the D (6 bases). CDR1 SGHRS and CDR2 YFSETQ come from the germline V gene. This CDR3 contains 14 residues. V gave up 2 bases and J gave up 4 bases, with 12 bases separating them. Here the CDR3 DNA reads TGCGCCAGCAGCTTTCGAACTAGCCTAGAGACCCAGTACTTC. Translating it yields CASSFRTSLETQYF.

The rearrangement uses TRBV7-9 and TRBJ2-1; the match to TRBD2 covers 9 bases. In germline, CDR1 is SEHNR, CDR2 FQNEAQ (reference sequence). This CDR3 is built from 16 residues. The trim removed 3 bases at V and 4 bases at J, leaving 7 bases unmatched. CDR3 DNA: TGTGCCAGCAGCTTTTTAGCGGGAGTTGGTTACAATGAGCAGTTCTTC. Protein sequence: CASSFLAGVGYNEQFF.

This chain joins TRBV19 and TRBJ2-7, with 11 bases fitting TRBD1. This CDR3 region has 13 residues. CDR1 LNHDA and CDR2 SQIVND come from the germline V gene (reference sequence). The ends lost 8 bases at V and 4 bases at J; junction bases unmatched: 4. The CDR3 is CASRGQGEYEQYF. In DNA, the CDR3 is TGTGCCAGTCGGGGACAGGGGGAATACGAGCAGTACTTC.

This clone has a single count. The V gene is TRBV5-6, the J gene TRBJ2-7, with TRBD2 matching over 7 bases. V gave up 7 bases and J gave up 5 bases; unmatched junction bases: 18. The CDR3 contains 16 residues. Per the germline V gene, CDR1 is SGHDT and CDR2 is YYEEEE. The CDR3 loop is CASSRLGSGNPDEQYF. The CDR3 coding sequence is TGTGCCAGCTCGCGCCTGGGAAGCGGGAACCCGGACGAGCAGTACTTC.

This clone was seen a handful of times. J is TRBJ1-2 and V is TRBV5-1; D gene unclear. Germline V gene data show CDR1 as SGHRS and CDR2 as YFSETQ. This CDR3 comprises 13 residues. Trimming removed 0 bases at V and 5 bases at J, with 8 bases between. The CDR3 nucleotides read TGCGCCAGCAGCTTGGGGCTGCTTTATGGCTACACCTTC. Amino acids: CASSLGLLYGYTF.

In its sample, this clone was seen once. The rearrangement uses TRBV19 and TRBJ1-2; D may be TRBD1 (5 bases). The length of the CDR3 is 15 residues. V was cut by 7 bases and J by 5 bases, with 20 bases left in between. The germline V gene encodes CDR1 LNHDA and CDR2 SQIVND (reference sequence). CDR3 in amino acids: CASTLDGGGLYGYTF. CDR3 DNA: TGTGCCAGTACACTGGACGGCGGGGGGTTATATGGCTACACCTTC.

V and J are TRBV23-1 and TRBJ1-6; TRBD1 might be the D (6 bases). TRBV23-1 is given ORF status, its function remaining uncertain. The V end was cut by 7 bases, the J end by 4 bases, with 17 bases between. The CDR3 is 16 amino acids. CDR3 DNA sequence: TGCGCCAGCACTTACAGGGTGGGGGATTATAATTCACCCCTCCACTTT. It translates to CASTYRVGDYNSPLHF.

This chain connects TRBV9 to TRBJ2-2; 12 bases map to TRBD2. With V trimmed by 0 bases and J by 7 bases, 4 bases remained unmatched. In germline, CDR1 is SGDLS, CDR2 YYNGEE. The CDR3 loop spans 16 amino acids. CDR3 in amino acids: CASSVGLAGAVGELFF. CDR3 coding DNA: TGTGCCAGCAGCGTAGGACTAGCGGGAGCAGTCGGGGAGCTGTTTTTT.

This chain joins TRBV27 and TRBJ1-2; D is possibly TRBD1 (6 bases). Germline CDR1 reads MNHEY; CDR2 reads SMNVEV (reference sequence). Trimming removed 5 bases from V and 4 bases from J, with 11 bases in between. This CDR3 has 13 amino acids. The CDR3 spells CASSPGASYGYTF. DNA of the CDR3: TGTGCCAGCAGTCCAGGGGCTTCCTATGGCTACACCTTC.

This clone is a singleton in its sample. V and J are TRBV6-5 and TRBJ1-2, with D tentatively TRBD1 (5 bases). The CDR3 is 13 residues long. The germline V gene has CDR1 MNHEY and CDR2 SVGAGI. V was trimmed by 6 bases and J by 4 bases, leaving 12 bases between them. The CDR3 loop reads CASREGLPYGYTF. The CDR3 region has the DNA TGTGCCAGCAGGGAGGGGTTACCCTATGGCTACACCTTC.

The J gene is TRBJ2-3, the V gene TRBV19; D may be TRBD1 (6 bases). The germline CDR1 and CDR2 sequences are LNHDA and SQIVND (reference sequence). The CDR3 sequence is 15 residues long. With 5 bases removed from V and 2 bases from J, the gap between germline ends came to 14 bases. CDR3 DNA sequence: TGTGCCAGTAGTGGGGGCGACGGATACACAGATACGCAGTATTTT. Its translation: CASSGGDGYTDTQYF.

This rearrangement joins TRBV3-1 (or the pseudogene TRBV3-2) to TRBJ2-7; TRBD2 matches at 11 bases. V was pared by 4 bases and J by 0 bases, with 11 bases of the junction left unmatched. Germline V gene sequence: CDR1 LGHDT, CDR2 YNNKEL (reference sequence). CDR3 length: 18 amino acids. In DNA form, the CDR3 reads TGTGCCAGCAGCCGGTACTTTACTAGCGGGGGCTACTCCTACGAGCAGTACTTC. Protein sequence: CASSRYFTSGGYSYEQYF.

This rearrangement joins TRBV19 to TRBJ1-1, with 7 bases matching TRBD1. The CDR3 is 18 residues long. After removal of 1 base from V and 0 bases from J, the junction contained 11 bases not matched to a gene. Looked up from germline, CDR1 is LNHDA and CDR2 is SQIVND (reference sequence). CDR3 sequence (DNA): TGTGCCAGTAGTATAGGTGGGCAGGGGGTGAGGATGAACACTGAAGCTTTCTTT. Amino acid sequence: CASSIGGQGVRMNTEAFF.